Listed here are 32 T cell receptor beta chains from one sample, sequenced in a study of blood T cell repertoires in COVID-19. Sequencing was performed with immunoSEQ multiplex PCR; in TCRdb, only in-frame clones are kept and a portion is missing. The sample contains under 300,000 clones, 85% to 90% of which appear only once. The material sequenced was PBMCs or T cells enriched from blood (not recorded which). These receptors all come from a woman aged 60 to 75 who had recovered from COVID-19.

This chain uses TRBV5-1 with TRBJ2-3, with D perhaps matching TRBD2 (6 bases). Germline loops: CDR1 SGHRS, CDR2 YFSETQ. V was shortened by 2 bases and J by 2 bases, with 18 bases between the two germline ends. This CDR3 spans 17 amino acids. DNA of the CDR3: TGCGCCAGCAGCTTTGCCGCCACGGGACTTAACACAGATACGCAGTATTTT. This sequence encodes CASSFAATGLNTDTQYF.

V is TRBV19 and J is TRBJ2-5; 7 bases map to TRBD1. The germline gives CDR1 LNHDA, CDR2 SQIVND (reference sequence). The CDR3 is 15 residues long. Losses at the gene ends were 4 bases for V and 5 bases for J; bases not matched to a gene: 10. CDR3 DNA sequence: TGTGCCAGTAGTACCTCCAGGACAGGCGGGGAGACCCAGTACTTC. This encodes CASSTSRTGGETQYF.

The chain combines TRBV5-1 with TRBJ2-2; TRBD2 agrees at 9 bases. The germline CDR1 and CDR2 sequences are SGHRS and YFSETQ. The CDR3 is 16 residues long. Losses at the gene ends were 4 bases for V and 7 bases for J; bases not matched to a gene: 11. CDR3 sequence: CASSPFAGGRGGELFF. For the CDR3, the DNA is TGCGCCAGCAGCCCCTTCGCGGGGGGGCGCGGCGGGGAGCTGTTTTTT. The full variable domain, its missing parts supplied by reference TRBV5-1 and TRBJ2-2, is KAGVTQTPRYLIKTRGQQVTLSCSPISGHRSVSWYQQTPGQGLQFLFEYFSETQRNKGNFPGRFSGRQFSNSRSEMNVSTLELGDSALYLCASSPFAGGRGGELFFGEGSRLTVL.

V gene TRBV6-4 combines with J gene TRBJ2-5; D not certain. Trimming cost V 6 bases and J 2 bases, with 10 bases left between them. The CDR3 sequence is 13 residues long. The V gene's germline CDR1 is MRHNA and CDR2 SNTAGT. The CDR3 bases are TGTGCCAGCAGCCTGACTCTTCAAGAGACCCAGTACTTC. Amino acid sequence: CASSLTLQETQYF.

This clone was detected once. The rearrangement links TRBV5-4 to TRBJ2-1; 10 nucleotides line up with TRBD2. V shed 3 bases and J 3 bases; nucleotides not matched to a gene: 18. This CDR3 comprises 20 residues. The germline V gene encodes CDR1 SGHNT and CDR2 YYREEE (reference sequence). Here the CDR3 reads CASSSPGTSDRRRIYNEQFF. Written as DNA, the CDR3 is TGTGCCAGCAGCTCCCCCGGGACTAGCGACCGTAGGAGAATCTACAATGAGCAGTTCTTC.

V gene TRBV2 combines with J gene TRBJ1-2, with D maybe TRBD1 (5 bases). The CDR3 runs 14 residues. CDR1 SNHLY and CDR2 FYNNEI come from the germline V gene. The V and J ends lost 3 bases and 5 bases respectively, with 13 bases between them. CDR3 loop: CASSDATAYYGYTF. The CDR3, as DNA: TGTGCCAGCAGTGACGCGACAGCTTATTATGGCTACACCTTC.

The rearrangement uses TRBV4-1 and TRBJ2-7; D not certain. Germline loops: CDR1 MGHRA, CDR2 YSYEKL. The V end was cut by 1 base, the J end by 2 bases, with 9 bases between. The CDR3 loop spans 14 amino acids. The CDR3 is CASSQGVQAYEQYF. CDR3 bases: TGCGCCAGCAGCCAAGGCGTCCAGGCCTACGAGCAGTACTTC.

The chain combines TRBV6-5 with TRBJ2-7, with D possibly matching TRBD2 (5 bases). The CDR3 is 14 amino acids. The V end was cut by 10 bases, the J end by 6 bases, with 22 bases between. Germline CDR1 MNHEY, CDR2 SVGAGI. This chain's CDR3 is CAITRVGLGLEQYF. Here the CDR3 DNA reads TGTGCCATCACAAGAGTAGGACTCGGGCTCGAGCAGTACTTC.

This clone was seen only a few times. V gene TRBV3-1 (or the pseudogene TRBV3-2) combines with J gene TRBJ2-7, with 7 bases matching TRBD2. Germline-derived CDR1 and CDR2 are LGHDT and YNNKEL (reference sequence). The CDR3 has 14 residues. The trim removed 5 bases at V and 3 bases at J, leaving 7 bases unmatched. CDR3 region: CASSGPSGNYEQYF. The DNA of the CDR3 is TGTGCCAGCAGCGGACCTAGCGGAAACTACGAGCAGTACTTC.

The chain links TRBV3-1 (or the pseudogene TRBV3-2) to TRBJ2-5; a possible D gene is TRBD1 (6 bases). This CDR3 has 13 residues. V lost 4 bases to trimming and J lost 3 bases, with 9 bases between them. The germline V gene encodes CDR1 LGHDT and CDR2 YNNKEL (reference sequence). The CDR3 sequence is CASSRGTKETQYF. CDR3 DNA: TGTGCCAGCAGCCGGGGGACAAAAGAGACCCAGTACTTC.

This clone came up once. J is TRBJ1-2 and V is TRBV12-3 or TRBV12-4; D gene uncertain. CDR3 size: 12 residues. Between the trimmed V and J ends, which lost 3 bases and 4 bases, there was a span of 6 bases. Here the CDR3 DNA reads TGTGCCAGCAGTTTCTCGGGCTATGGCTACACCTTC. This translates into CASSFSGYGYTF.

The rearrangement links TRBV2 to TRBJ1-5, with D perhaps matching TRBD1 (6 bases). V was pared by 7 bases and J by 5 bases, with 15 bases between. This CDR3 region has 14 residues. Looked up from germline, CDR1 is SNHLY and CDR2 is FYNNEI. This CDR3 is CASTLTGMDQPQHF. The CDR3 DNA sequence: TGTGCCAGCACCCTGACAGGAATGGATCAGCCCCAGCATTTT.

A single count supports this clone. CDR3 sequence: CASSLQGGGQPQHF. CDR3 bases: TGTGCCAGCAGTTTGCAGGGAGGAGGTCAGCCCCAGCATTTT. The chain couples TRBV27 to TRBJ1-5, with TRBD1 as a possible D gene (5 bases). The germline gives CDR1 MNHEY, CDR2 SMNVEV (reference sequence). Trimming pared 3 bases from V and 6 bases from J, leaving 12 bases between. This CDR3 is built from 14 residues.

The chain's CDR3 is CATSDRRNTGELFF. The CDR3 DNA is TGTGCCACCAGTGATCGCAGGAACACCGGGGAGCTGTTTTTT. The chain uses TRBV24-1 and TRBJ2-2; D remains unclear. Germline V lookup: CDR1 KGHDR, CDR2 SFDVKD. V lost 3 bases and J lost 1, with 5 bases in between. The CDR3 totals 14 residues.

The CDR3 loop reads CASSYLRGGSNEQFF. The CDR3 bases are TGTGCCAGCAGTTATTTGCGGGGGGGCTCCAATGAGCAGTTCTTC. The gene calls are TRBV6-5 and TRBJ2-1, with TRBD2 identical over 9 bases. V lost 3 bases to trimming and J lost 6 bases; unmatched junction nucleotides: 6. The V gene's germline CDR1 is MNHEY and CDR2 SVGAGI. This CDR3 has 15 amino acids.

This sequence joins TRBV6-2 or TRBV6-3 and TRBJ2-1, with TRBD2 matching 7 bases. The V segment lost 0 bases and the J segment 0 bases; nucleotides outside the gene matches: 8. CDR3 size: 18 residues. The germline CDR1 and CDR2 sequences are MNHEY and SVGEGT. The CDR3 nucleotides are TGTGCCAGCAGTTACTCGCTTCGGCTAGCGGACTCCTACAATGAGCAGTTCTTC. Its translation: CASSYSLRLADSYNEQFF.

This clone was seen only once. The gene calls are TRBV15 and TRBJ2-7; 10 bases fit TRBD2. Per germline, CDR1 LNHNV and CDR2 YYDKDF (reference sequence). The V gene end was trimmed by 5 bases and the J gene end by 5 bases; junction bases not matched to a gene: 9. This CDR3 is 15 amino acids long. CDR3 sequence: CATSGSSGRRNEQYF. For the CDR3, the DNA is TGTGCCACCAGCGGGAGTAGCGGGAGGAGGAACGAGCAGTACTTC.

This rearrangement joins TRBV10-1 to TRBJ2-3, with unresolved D. From germline, CDR1 is WNHNN and CDR2 SYGVQD (reference sequence). The CDR3 is 13 amino acids. V was cut by 5 bases and J by 2 bases, with 8 bases left in between. In nucleotides, the CDR3 is TGCGCCAGCAGTCCCCTCCCCACAGATACGCAGTATTTT. This translates into CASSPLPTDTQYF.

This chain joins TRBV20-1 and TRBJ1-4; D is undetermined. The V gene's germline CDR1 is DFQATT and CDR2 SNEGSKA (reference sequence). The CDR3 spans 11 residues. V lost 5 bases and J 7 bases, leaving 8 bases between the germline ends. This CDR3 is CSALVGEKLFF. CDR3 in DNA: TGCAGTGCTCTAGTGGGTGAAAAACTGTTTTTT.

This chain joins TRBV7-2 and TRBJ1-2; no clear D. Trimming stripped 2 bases from V and 4 bases from J, with 5 bases between. The CDR3 is 12 amino acids. Germline CDR1 is SGHTA and CDR2 is FQGNSA. CDR3 sequence (DNA): TGTGCCAGCAGCTTATCCTTCTATGGCTACACCTTC. Its translation: CASSLSFYGYTF.

The genes are TRBV19 and TRBJ2-5; TRBD2 matches at 9 bases. Germline CDR1 LNHDA, CDR2 SQIVND (reference sequence). V trimming: 6 bases; J trimming: 7 bases; junction bases outside the gene matches: 9. This CDR3 contains 14 residues. The chain's CDR3 is CASRPGTSPGTQYF. The CDR3 DNA reads as TGTGCCAGTAGACCAGGGACTAGCCCAGGGACCCAGTACTTC.

The genes are TRBV7-8 and TRBJ2-5; possibly TRBD2 for D (7 bases). V shed 5 bases and J shed 6 bases, with 25 bases lying between them. Germline-derived CDR1 and CDR2 are SGHVS and FQNEAQ. The CDR3 spans 17 residues. The CDR3 sequence is CASSKLAREDSTKTQYF. DNA of the CDR3: TGTGCCAGCAGCAAGCTCGCTCGGGAGGACAGTACGAAGACCCAGTACTTC. The whole variable domain, filled in from reference TRBV7-8 and TRBJ2-5, reads GAGVSQSPRYKVAKRGQDVALRCDPISGHVSLFWYQQALGQGPEFLTYFQNEAQLDKSGLPSDRFFAERPEGSVSTLKIQRTQQEDSAVYLCASSKLAREDSTKTQYFGPGTRLLVL.

The chain joins TRBV3-1 (or the pseudogene TRBV3-2) to TRBJ1-2, with D unclear. In germline, CDR1 is LGHDT, CDR2 YNNKEL (reference sequence). CDR3 length: 15 residues. Trimming cost V 0 bases and J 2 bases, with 10 bases left between them. CDR3 sequence: CASSQEPGLNYGYTF. Written as DNA, the CDR3 is TGTGCCAGCAGCCAAGAGCCAGGACTAAACTATGGCTACACCTTC.

The rearrangement uses TRBV28 and TRBJ1-2; 8 bases map to TRBD1. V was clipped by 0 bases and J by 7 bases; unmatched bases: 4. The CDR3 spans 14 residues. Germline CDR1 and CDR2: MDHEN and SYDVKM. Written as DNA, the CDR3 is TGTGCCAGCAGTTTATGGGACAGGGTTACTGGCTACACCTTC. This translates into CASSLWDRVTGYTF.

V usage is TRBV5-4 and J usage is TRBJ2-4; 9 bases are a match to TRBD1. The J segment lost 6 bases and the V segment lost 6 bases, leaving 13 bases of the junction unmatched. The germline V gene encodes CDR1 SGHNT and CDR2 YYREEE (reference sequence). CDR3 length equals 16 residues. CDR3 sequence reads: CASTTGGGRVGNIQYF. The CDR3 bases are TGTGCCAGCACCACAGGGGGCGGGAGAGTGGGAAACATTCAGTACTTC.

The J gene is TRBJ1-4, the V gene TRBV30; D remains ambiguous. From germline, CDR1 is GTSNPN and CDR2 SVGIG (reference sequence). V was pared by 0 bases and J by 7 bases, with 12 bases between. The CDR3 extends over 14 amino acids. The CDR3 DNA follows: TGTGCCTGGAGTGTGCGGGATCCATTTGAAAAACTGTTTTTT. It yields the protein CAWSVRDPFEKLFF.

V and J are TRBV5-1 and TRBJ1-5; D might be TRBD1 (5 bases). Germline CDR1 SGHRS, CDR2 YFSETQ. V was pared by 1 base and J by 2 bases, with 10 bases between. The CDR3 runs to 15 residues. CDR3 DNA: TGCGCCAGCAGCTTGCAGGGTCAAGGCAATCAGCCCCAGCATTTT. Encoded protein: CASSLQGQGNQPQHF.

On this clone: Other nucleotide sequences from this sample produce the same CDR3. The chain combines TRBV28 with TRBJ2-7; 12 positions match TRBD2. CDR1 is MDHEN and CDR2 is SYDVKM in the germline V gene. This CDR3 has 15 residues. Unmatched junction bases numbered 1, after V lost 0 bases and J lost 4 bases. The CDR3 region is CASSLWTSGSYEQYF. CDR3 DNA: TGTGCCAGCAGTTTATGGACTAGCGGGAGTTACGAGCAGTACTTC.

The rearrangement joins TRBV5-8 to TRBJ1-5, with 9 bases that match TRBD1. Germline CDR1 and CDR2: SGHTS and YDEGEE. V lost 5 bases, J lost 1 base, and 13 bases stayed unmatched. This CDR3 contains 18 residues. In DNA form, the CDR3 reads TGTGCCAGCAGTCCGTTTGGGACAGGGTTCGGCAGCAATCAGCCCCAGCATTTT. This encodes CASSPFGTGFGSNQPQHF.

The J gene is TRBJ2-2, the V gene TRBV2, with D possibly matching TRBD1 (6 bases). CDR1 and CDR2 (germline): SNHLY, FYNNEI. The CDR3 loop spans 15 amino acids. Trimming removed 7 bases from V and 0 bases from J, with 12 bases in between. In DNA, the CDR3 is TGTGCCAGCAACGAGGGGGTCACGAACACCGGGGAGCTGTTTTTT. Translated: CASNEGVTNTGELFF.

The genes are TRBV28 and TRBJ2-1; a weak D match, TRBD2 (6 bases). CDR1 and CDR2 (germline): MDHEN, SYDVKM. Between the trimmed V and J ends, which lost 8 bases and 5 bases, there was a span of 22 bases. CDR3 length: 16 amino acids. CDR3 region: CASGPLTSFSHNEQFF. The CDR3 DNA is TGTGCCAGCGGACCGTTGACTAGTTTTTCTCACAATGAGCAGTTCTTC. The variable domain in full, completed from reference TRBV28 and TRBJ2-1, reads DVKVTQSSRYLVKRTGEKVFLECVQDMDHENMFWYRQDPGLGLRLIYFSYDVKMKEKGDIPEGYSVSREKKERFSLILESASTNQTSMYLCASGPLTSFSHNEQFFGPGTRLTVL.

The chain uses TRBV12-3 or TRBV12-4 and TRBJ2-3, with a weak D call TRBD2 (6 bases). Trimming left V 9 bases short and J 6 bases short, with 16 bases between. This CDR3 spans 13 amino acids. The DNA of the CDR3 is TGTGCCAGTACCGGGACTTTGCGGGATACGCAGTATTTT. Its protein product is CASTGTLRDTQYF.